This TCR beta chain was identified in a study of resident and recirculating memory T cells in vitiligo. A word on this clone: Its antigen is unidentified.

The study's findings and limits: No unique dominant TCR clone was found in vitiligo lesions.

Germline V gives CDR1 MDHEN, CDR2 SYDVKM. CDR3 length: 13 residues. Trimming cost V 3 bases and J 6 bases, with 9 bases left between them. Stability required unchanged lesions during the previous 6 months. Some clones are missing from TCRdb's copy, which holds only in-frame ones; the method was immunoSEQ multiplex PCR. The data contain more than 70,000 clones, 92% of them singletons. Sequencing used blood. This sequence joins TRBV28 and TRBJ1-5; D gene ambiguous. This clonotype originated in a male donor with vitiligo. The CDR3 protein is CASSFNSGQPQHF. For the CDR3, the DNA is TGTGCCAGCAGTTTTAACTCGGGTCAGCCCCAGCATTTT.